This TCR beta chain stems from a study of early T cells in non-severe SARS-CoV-2 infection. About the research overall: It was bulk RNA from unsorted whole blood that was sequenced, and the chains were unpaired.

Individual cDNA molecules were tagged with unique molecular identifiers, the study reported. TCRdb called the 5' RACE reads again in MiXCR, with one record for every CDR3 protein. This table has roughly 56,000 distinct CDR3 sequences, more than 9% appearing once. Concerning this clonotype: The target antigen is unknown.

This CDR3 contains 13 residues. Germline assignment: CDR1 DFQATT and CDR2 SNEGSKA (reference sequence). V lost 0 bases and J 8 bases, leaving 13 bases between the germline ends. Study-wide points: Matches to VDJdb favored anti-spike CD8 responses and missed private and CD4 specificities.

The material sequenced was whole blood. This chain connects TRBV20-1 to TRBJ1-2; D is unresolved. The sequence was obtained from an adult who was a healthcare worker with PCR-confirmed SARS-CoV-2 infection or an uninfected control (not recorded which). CDR3 sequence (DNA): TGCAGTGCTAGAGATAACCTGAGATGGGGCTACACCTTC. This gives the protein CSARDNLRWGYTF.